One sample yielded the 8 T cell receptor beta chains listed below, sequenced in a study of CD8+CD57+ T cells in acquired aplastic anemia. The template used for profiling TCR beta VDJ and CDR3 was genomic DNA. TCRdb independently ran MiXCR on the reads; one entry per CDR3 protein. Of 120,000 or so distinct CDR3 sequences in the sample, nearly 40% are singletons; the top ten hold more than 2.5%. The authors sequenced patients whose flow cytometry had shown CD8+CD57+ cell expansion. The sample comprised sorted CD4+, CD8+, or CD8+CD57+ T cells (not recorded which) from PBMCs. These TCRs come from a human donor with aplastic anemia.

Worth noting for this clonotype: A much larger clonotype is one base distant, so this may be a read error. The CDR3: CASSENRVTGFYGYAF. CDR3 nucleotide sequence: TGTGCCAGCAGTGAAAACAGGGTCACGGGGTTCTATGGCTACGCCTTC. The chain combines TRBV6-1 with TRBJ1-2, with a tentative D call TRBD1 (6 bases). The germline CDR1 and CDR2 sequences are MNHNS and SASEGT. The CDR3 has 16 residues.

This chain links TRBV24-1 with TRBJ2-7, with 10 positions matching TRBD1. This CDR3 has 15 residues. The V gene end was trimmed by 3 bases and the J gene end by 2 bases; junction bases not matched to a gene: 3. Germline loops: CDR1 KGHDR, CDR2 SFDVKD. The CDR3 is CATSDPGTGAYEQYV. CDR3 DNA sequence: TGTGCCACCAGTGATCCCGGGACAGGGGCCTACGAGCAGTACGTC.

The chain's CDR3 is CASSSGTGDREQYF. Written as DNA, the CDR3 is TGTGCCAGCAGTTCCGGGACAGGGGATCGCGAGCAGTACTTC. This sequence joins TRBV5-4 and TRBJ2-7; 10 positions match TRBD1. CDR1 is SGHNT, CDR2 YYREEE, per germline (reference sequence). V was clipped by 5 bases and J by 6 bases; unmatched bases: 8. This CDR3 region has 14 residues.

This clonotype was picked up a small number of times. This chain joins TRBV19 and TRBJ1-5; 12 bases are shared with TRBD1. The germline V gene has CDR1 LNHDA and CDR2 SQIVND (reference sequence). This CDR3 has 16 residues. J was trimmed by 6 bases and V by 4 bases; bases with no gene match: 7. CDR3 DNA: TGTGCCAGTAGTAGACCGGGACAGGGGGCGCGTCAGCCCCAGCATTTT. Its protein is CASSRPGQGARQPQHF. The full variable domain, its missing parts supplied by reference TRBV19 and TRBJ1-5, is DGGITQSPKYLFRKEGQNVTLSCEQNLNHDAMYWYRQDPGQGLRLIYYSQIVNDFQKGDIAEGYSVSREKKESFPLTVTSAQKNPTAFYLCASSRPGQGARQPQHFGDGTRLSIL.

This clonotype occurred many times. This sequence joins TRBV4-1 and TRBJ2-5, with TRBD2 matching 7 bases. The J segment lost 5 bases and the V segment lost 4 bases, leaving 10 bases of the junction unmatched. The CDR3 has 15 amino acids. CDR1 MGHRA and CDR2 YSYEKL come from the germline V gene. CDR3 sequence (DNA): TGCGCCAGCAGCCTTCATTTTGCGGGGGAGGAGACCCAGTACTTC. It encodes CASSLHFAGEETQYF.

This chain uses TRBV24-1 with TRBJ2-3; no clear D. This CDR3 has 13 residues. V was cut by 3 bases and J by 4 bases, with 7 bases left in between. Germline V CDR1 and CDR2: KGHDR, SFDVKD. CDR3 amino acids: CATSDPPSDTQYF. Written as DNA, the CDR3 is TGTGCCACCAGTGATCCCCCCTCAGATACGCAGTATTTT.

This clonotype was seen at least ten times. The chain uses TRBV11-1 and TRBJ1-4; 9 bases fit TRBD1. V gave up 0 bases and J gave up 8 bases; unmatched junction bases: 7. This CDR3 has 16 amino acids. CDR1 is SGHAT and CDR2 is FQDESV in the germline V gene (reference sequence). CDR3 nucleotides: TGTGCCAGCAGCTTAGCCTCACAGGGGGCGGGCGAAAAACTGTTTTTT. It encodes CASSLASQGAGEKLFF.

This clonotype was counted only a few times. V is TRBV28 and J is TRBJ2-3; a possible D gene is TRBD1 (5 bases). Deletions cut 3 bases from V and 0 bases from J, with 13 bases between. Looked up from germline, CDR1 is MDHEN and CDR2 is SYDVKM. The CDR3 totals 16 residues. CDR3 sequence reads: CASSFRTQPSTDTQYF. The DNA for the CDR3 is TGTGCCAGCAGTTTCAGGACACAACCTAGCACAGATACGCAGTATTTT.